This TCR beta chain was sequenced for a study of prognosis after radiotherapy for stage I lung cancer. Broader study findings: Unique TCR clone counts fell after stereotactic body radiation therapy, median around 10,000 versus 6,900.

In regard to this clonotype: Its antigen is as yet unknown. This clone may be a read error of a much larger clone one base away.

Genomic DNA provided the template from which TCR beta CDR3 was amplified by two-round multiplex PCR. Amplification in first-round PCR relied on primers specific to each TRBV and TRBJ gene. One entry per CDR3 protein results from TCRdb running MiXCR on the multiplex PCR reads. This table holds 20,000 to 25,000 distinct CDR3 sequences, about 40% found once. Germline V lookup: CDR1 SGHTA, CDR2 FQGNSA. The CDR3 spans 13 residues. Trimming pared 5 bases from V and 11 bases from J, leaving 17 bases between. This TCR came from a donor aged 50 or older with non-small cell lung cancer. The J gene is TRBJ2-3, the V gene TRBV7-2; TRBD1 is a possible D gene (6 bases). The sequencing used PBMCs, collected before or after stereotactic body radiation therapy (not recorded which). CDR3 DNA: TGTGCCAGCAGCCTGGGACAAGGACTTGAGCAGTATTTT. Its translation: CASSLGQGLEQYF.